This TCR beta chain emerged from a study of blood T cells in healthy people across ages. PCR was performed a second time for roughly 7 to 11 cycles using a sample-barcoded 5' primer and a J-beta primer mix. From the 5' RACE reads, TCRdb called clonotypes with MiXCR, one entry per CDR3 protein. The sample consists of around 500,000 distinct CDR3 sequences, about 27% of them appearing once. The length of the CDR3 is 15 residues. Germline V lookup: CDR1 SGHVS, CDR2 FNYEAQ. This clonotype was seen at least ten times. At one end, the junction sequence differs from germline, possibly due to a read error. This same sample was also part of a study on T cells of mothers and their children.

This TCR derives from a boy younger than 10 in good health. The specimen sequenced was blood. The rearrangement links TRBV7-6 to TRBJ2-3; 8 bases map to TRBD2. The CDR3 region has the DNA TGCGCCAGCAGCTTGGCGGGGGGTAGCACAGATACGCAGTATTTT. Its protein product is CASSLAGGSTDTQYF.